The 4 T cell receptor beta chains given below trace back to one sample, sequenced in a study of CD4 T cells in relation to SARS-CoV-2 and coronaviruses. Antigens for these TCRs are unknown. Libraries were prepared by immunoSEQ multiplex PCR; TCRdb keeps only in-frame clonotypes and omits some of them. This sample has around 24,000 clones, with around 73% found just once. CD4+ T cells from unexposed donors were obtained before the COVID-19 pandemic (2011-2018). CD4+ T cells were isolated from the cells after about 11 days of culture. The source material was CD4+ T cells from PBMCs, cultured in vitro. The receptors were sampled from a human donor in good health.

Written as DNA, the CDR3 is TGTGCCAGCAGCTCATACCGTGGGACTCGAGGCTACAATGAGCAGTTCTTC. This gives the protein CASSSYRGTRGYNEQFF. The chain uses TRBV7-9 and TRBJ2-1; D might be TRBD2 (6 bases). Trimming pared 4 bases from V and 3 bases from J, leaving 19 bases between. CDR1 is SEHNR, CDR2 FQNEAQ, per germline (reference sequence). The CDR3 is 17 amino acids.

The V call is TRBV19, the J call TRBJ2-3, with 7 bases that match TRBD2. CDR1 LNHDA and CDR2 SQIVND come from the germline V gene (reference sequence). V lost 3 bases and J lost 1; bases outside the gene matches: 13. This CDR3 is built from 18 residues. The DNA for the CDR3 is TGTGCCAGTAGTATTACGGCGGGAGTTACCGTAGGCACAGATACGCAGTATTTT. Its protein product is CASSITAGVTVGTDTQYF.

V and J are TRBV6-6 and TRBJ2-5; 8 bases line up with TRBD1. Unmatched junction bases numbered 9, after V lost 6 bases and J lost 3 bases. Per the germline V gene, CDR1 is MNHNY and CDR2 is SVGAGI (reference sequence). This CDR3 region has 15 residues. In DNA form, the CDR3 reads TGTGCCAGCAGAGCGAGGAACAGGGGGGAAGAGACCCAGTACTTC. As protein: CASRARNRGEETQYF.

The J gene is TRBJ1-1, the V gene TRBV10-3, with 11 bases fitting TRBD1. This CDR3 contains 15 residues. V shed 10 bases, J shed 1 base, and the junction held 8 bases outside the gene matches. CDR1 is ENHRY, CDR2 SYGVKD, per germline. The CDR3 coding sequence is TGTGCCACCGCGGGACAGGGGGTGGAGAACACTGAAGCTTTCTTT. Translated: CATAGQGVENTEAFF.